The table lists the clone carrying this T cell receptor (beta chain) with many counts. This entry belongs to a study of tumor-infiltrating lymphocytes in oesophageal squamous cell carcinoma. TCRdb ran MiXCR on the PCR reads and lists one entry per CDR3 protein. The table lists roughly 20,000 distinct CDR3 sequences, more than 35% of them singletons, with around 10% in the top ten. The germline gives CDR1 MNHNY, CDR2 SVGAGI (reference sequence). Trimming cost V 2 bases and J 3 bases, with 17 bases left between them. CDR3 length equals 17 residues. Sequencing input: esophageal tumor tissue. The V gene is TRBV6-6, the J gene TRBJ1-5; D is uncertain. This TCR derives from a male donor with esophageal squamous cell carcinoma. In DNA, the CDR3 is TGTGCCAGCAGTTACGGTGGCTCATATGGGAACAATCAGCCCCAGCATTTT. Its translation: CASSYGGSYGNNQPQHF.